What follows are 15 T cell receptor beta chains derived from one specimen sequenced in a study of shared clonotypes between healthy human individuals. Clones were sequenced by immunoSEQ multiplex PCR, and TCRdb holds only the in-frame ones, with some missing. The sample gives 2 million to 2.5 million clones, 85% to 95% of which show up once; 0.39% is in the top ten. Sequenced: naive CD4+ T cells from PBMCs. Subset reported: CD45RA+ positively selected. The source is a young man in good health. Some clones in this sample may be carry-over from other donors' samples.

The chain joins TRBV28 to TRBJ2-7; TRBD1 is a possible D gene (6 bases). Germline loops: CDR1 MDHEN, CDR2 SYDVKM. CDR3 length: 12 residues. V dropped 10 bases and J dropped 3 bases, with 13 bases sitting between them. The CDR3 reads CATFRDNYEQYF. CDR3 bases: TGTGCCACCTTCCGGGACAACTACGAGCAGTACTTC.

This chain uses TRBV7-9 with TRBJ2-6; D is ambiguous. Trimming took 9 bases from V and 4 from J, leaving 7 bases between them. The germline gives CDR1 SEHNR, CDR2 FQNEAQ (reference sequence). The CDR3 length is 12 residues. The CDR3 nucleotides are TGTGCCAGGTCGATGGGGGCCAACGTCCTGACTTTC. Encoded protein: CARSMGANVLTF.

This clone appeared a single time. The genes are TRBV2 and TRBJ2-1, with 11 bases that match TRBD1. Per germline, CDR1 SNHLY and CDR2 FYNNEI. V gave up 6 bases and J gave up 7 bases; unmatched junction bases: 5. This CDR3 contains 14 residues. The CDR3 coding sequence is TGTGCCAGCAGCGGGACAGGGGGAGGGAATGAGCAGTTCTTC. This sequence encodes CASSGTGGGNEQFF. The full variable domain, in which reference TRBV2 and TRBJ2-1 provide the parts outside the CDR3, is EPEVTQTPSHQVTQMGQEVILRCVPISNHLYFYWYRQILGQKVEFLVSFYNNEISEKSEIFDDQFSVERPDGSNFTLKIRSTKLEDSAMYFCASSGTGGGNEQFFGPGTRLTVL.

The chain employs TRBV11-2 and TRBJ2-1; 12 bases are a match to TRBD2. Trimming at V came to 1 base and at J to 2 bases, leaving 3 bases not matched to a gene. The CDR3 covers 17 residues. Germline CDR1 SGHAT, CDR2 FQNNGV. CDR3 in DNA: TGTGCCAGCAGCTTAGTGGGACTAGCGGGCGCCTACAATGAGCAGTTCTTC. Its protein product is CASSLVGLAGAYNEQFF.

The chain employs TRBV2 and TRBJ1-5, with D possibly TRBD1 on 6 matching bases. This CDR3 region has 18 residues. Trimming shortened V by 2 bases and J by 4 bases, and 21 bases separated the two germline ends. From germline, CDR1 is SNHLY and CDR2 FYNNEI. CDR3 in amino acids: CASSEPQGRRTSNQPQHF. The CDR3 DNA sequence: TGTGCCAGCAGTGAACCCCAGGGGAGGAGGACAAGTAATCAGCCCCAGCATTTT.

The V call is TRBV7-7, the J call TRBJ2-3; D is undetermined. This CDR3 is built from 13 residues. Germline V gene data show CDR1 as SSHAT and CDR2 as FNYEAQ (reference sequence). V was pared by 5 bases and J by 2 bases, with 8 bases between. The CDR3 protein is CASSTGPTDTQYF. CDR3 DNA sequence: TGTGCCAGCAGCACGGGTCCCACAGATACGCAGTATTTT.

The genes are TRBV11-3 and TRBJ2-2; D is unresolved. This CDR3 contains 12 residues. Germline-derived CDR1 and CDR2 are SGHNT and YENEEA. V lost 4 bases, J lost 1 base, and 1 base lay in between. The CDR3 protein is CASSWNTGELFF. The CDR3 nucleotides read TGTGCCAGCAGCTGGAACACCGGGGAGCTGTTTTTT. Full variable domain (missing parts from reference TRBV11-3 and TRBJ2-2): EAGVVQSPRYKIIEKKQPVAFWCNPISGHNTLYWYLQNLGQGPELLIRYENEEAVDDSQLPKDRFSAERLKGVDSTLKIQPAELGDSAVYLCASSWNTGELFFGEGSRLTVL.

In its sample, this clone was seen a few times. This sequence joins TRBV15 and TRBJ1-5; 7 positions match TRBD1. V gave up 9 bases and J gave up 3 bases; unmatched junction bases: 5. Germline lookup yields CDR1 LNHNV and CDR2 YYDKDF (reference sequence). This CDR3 has 13 amino acids. The chain's CDR3 is CATTDRYNQPQHF. As DNA, the CDR3 is TGTGCCACAACGGACAGGTACAATCAGCCCCAGCATTTT. Looking up the rest from reference TRBV15 and TRBJ1-5 gives the full variable domain: DAMVIQNPRYQVTQFGKPVTLSCSQTLNHNVMYWYQQKSSQAPKLLFHYYDKDFNNEADTPDNFQSRRPNTSFCFLDIRSPGLGDTAMYLCATTDRYNQPQHFGDGTRLSIL.

This chain connects TRBV7-2 to TRBJ2-3; D tentatively fits TRBD1 or TRBD2 (5 bases each). Trimming cost V 5 bases and J 4 bases, with 10 bases left between them. This CDR3 comprises 13 residues. From germline, CDR1 is SGHTA and CDR2 FQGNSA. The CDR3 reads CASSKGRSDTQYF. In DNA form, the CDR3 reads TGTGCCAGCAGCAAGGGACGATCAGATACGCAGTATTTT. Supplemented by reference TRBV7-2 and TRBJ2-3, the full variable domain reads GAGVSQSPSNKVTEKGKDVELRCDPISGHTALYWYRQSLGQGLEFLIYFQGNSAPDKSGLPSDRFSAERTGGSVSTLTIQRTQQEDSAVYLCASSKGRSDTQYFGPGTRLTVL.

The V and J genes are TRBV4-3 and TRBJ1-2; D ambiguous. Trimming cost V 4 bases and J 4 bases, with 16 bases left between them. CDR3 length: 15 amino acids. Germline V gene lookup returns CDR1 LGHNA and CDR2 YSLEER. The CDR3, as DNA: TGCGCCAGCAGCCCGTTGACCGAACTGGGCTATGGCTACACCTTC. Amino acid sequence: CASSPLTELGYGYTF.

The CDR3 sequence is CASSLTGGAEGYTF. Written as DNA, the CDR3 is TGTGCCAGCAGTTTGACAGGGGGCGCGGAGGGCTACACCTTC. This chain connects TRBV28 to TRBJ1-2; the match to TRBD1 covers 10 bases. The CDR3 spans 14 residues. The germline V gene encodes CDR1 MDHEN and CDR2 SYDVKM. With V trimmed by 3 bases and J by 8 bases, 6 bases remained unmatched.

The V and J genes are TRBV28 and TRBJ2-2; D might be TRBD1 (5 bases). Deletions cut 7 bases from V and 4 bases from J, with 19 bases between. Germline assignment: CDR1 MDHEN and CDR2 SYDVKM. The CDR3 consists of 16 residues. The CDR3 region has the DNA TGTGCCAGCATAGGGGCACCATCCCAATTCACCGGGGAGCTGTTTTTT. It is translated as CASIGAPSQFTGELFF.

The chain joins TRBV5-1 to TRBJ2-7, with 7 bases identical to TRBD1. The CDR3 contains 15 residues. V shed 1 base, J shed 1 base, and the junction held 5 bases outside the gene matches. CDR1 is SGHRS and CDR2 is YFSETQ in the germline V gene. The CDR3 loop is CASSLSGQESYEQYF. The CDR3 coding sequence is TGCGCCAGCAGCTTGTCCGGACAGGAGTCCTACGAGCAGTACTTC.

The chain uses TRBV6-1 and TRBJ2-7, with D possibly TRBD1 on 6 matching bases. The germline V and J ends were trimmed by 5 bases and 4 bases, with 9 bases remaining between them. The CDR3 runs 12 residues. The V gene's germline CDR1 is MNHNS and CDR2 SASEGT. The CDR3 is CASSQGRYEQYF. CDR3 bases: TGTGCCAGCAGTCAGGGGAGATACGAGCAGTACTTC.

The chain links TRBV7-8 to TRBJ1-2, with D maybe TRBD1 (5 bases). The CDR3 covers 16 residues. V lost 5 bases and J lost 0, with 16 bases in between. Germline CDR1 is SGHVS and CDR2 is FQNEAQ. The CDR3 is CASSPEGAGPNYGYTF. The CDR3 nucleotides read TGTGCCAGCAGCCCCGAGGGCGCAGGGCCTAACTATGGCTACACCTTC.